The present entry profiles one T cell receptor beta chain with its context. The entry originates in a study of blood T cell repertoires in COVID-19. Study background: COVID-19 samples, acute and convalescent, were from the United States, Italy and Spain. Sources were T cells, B-cell-depleted T cells, or PBMCs; the material itself was cDNA or gDNA.

V was trimmed by 0 bases and J by 9 bases, leaving 13 bases between them. CDR1 and CDR2 (germline): SGDLS, YYNGEE. The CDR3 sequence is 14 residues long. Authors' methods: Amplification of reference gene primers provided the estimated nucleated cell counts. The table came from immunoSEQ multiplex PCR; TCRdb's copy has only in-frame clones and leaves some out. The V and J calls and clone size come from that table; D and trimming were worked out from the DNA. The repertoire holds 100,000 to 150,000 clones, with 70% to 90% as singletons. The chain combines TRBV9 with TRBJ1-3, with D perhaps matching TRBD1 (5 bases). The sequence derives from a woman aged 55-69 years with acute or convalescent COVID-19. Sequencing was done on a sample of peripheral blood. The CDR3 loop reads CASSVEEGQGTIYF. For the CDR3, the DNA is TGTGCCAGCAGCGTAGAGGAGGGGCAAGGCACCATATATTTT.